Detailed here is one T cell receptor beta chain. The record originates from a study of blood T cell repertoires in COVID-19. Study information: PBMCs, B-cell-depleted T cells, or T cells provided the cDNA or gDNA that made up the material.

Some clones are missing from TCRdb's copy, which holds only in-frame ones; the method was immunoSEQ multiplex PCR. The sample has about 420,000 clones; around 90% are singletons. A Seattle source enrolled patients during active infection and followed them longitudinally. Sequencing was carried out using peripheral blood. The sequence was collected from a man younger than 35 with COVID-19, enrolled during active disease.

The CDR3: CASSSEPWQFF. CDR3 coding DNA: TGTGCCAGCAGTAGCGAACCGTGGCAGTTCTTC. The rearrangement joins TRBV6-5 to TRBJ2-1; no clear D gene. The germline gives CDR1 MNHEY, CDR2 SVGAGI. V was cut by 5 bases and J by 12 bases, with 11 bases left in between. The CDR3 sequence is 11 residues long.